These 10 T cell receptor beta chains share one sample of origin, sequenced in a study of shared clonotypes between healthy human individuals. Sequencing used immunoSEQ multiplex PCR; TCRdb keeps in-frame clones, though not all of them. The table records 490,000 or so clones, 76% of them present only once. The sequencing sample was made of PBMCs. These receptors came from a middle-aged woman in good health. Some clones in this sample may be carry-over from other donors' samples.

This clone was detected a few times. The chain uses TRBV2 and TRBJ1-5, with a possible D match to TRBD1 (5 bases). The CDR3 runs 13 residues. With 5 bases removed from V and 3 bases from J, the gap between germline ends came to 8 bases. Germline CDR1 is SNHLY and CDR2 is FYNNEI. CDR3 sequence reads: CASSQGLNQPQHF. The CDR3 nucleotides read TGTGCCAGCAGTCAGGGCCTCAATCAGCCCCAGCATTTT. Using reference TRBV2 and TRBJ1-5 for the parts outside the CDR3, the full variable domain is EPEVTQTPSHQVTQMGQEVILRCVPISNHLYFYWYRQILGQKVEFLVSFYNNEISEKSEIFDDQFSVERPDGSNFTLKIRSTKLEDSAMYFCASSQGLNQPQHFGDGTRLSIL.

V is TRBV11-3 and J is TRBJ2-1; 9 bases align to TRBD2. The length of the CDR3 is 16 residues. Germline V lookup: CDR1 SGHNT, CDR2 YENEEA. The J segment lost 8 bases and the V segment lost 1 base, leaving 9 bases of the junction unmatched. This CDR3 reads CASSLGASGTDDEQFF. The CDR3 DNA follows: TGTGCCAGCAGCTTAGGTGCTAGCGGGACGGACGATGAGCAGTTCTTC.

The count of this clone is one. The same CDR3 is also encoded by other DNA sequences in this sample. J is TRBJ1-2 and V is TRBV28; D call uncertain. CDR3 length: 11 residues. V was trimmed by 4 bases and J by 8 bases, leaving 8 bases between them. Germline CDR1 is MDHEN and CDR2 is SYDVKM. The CDR3 DNA reads as TGTGCCAGCAGTTCCCTCCGAGGCTACACCTTC. Translating it yields CASSSLRGYTF.

The V gene is TRBV7-3, the J gene TRBJ2-2; D is undetermined. Trimming took 2 bases from V and 7 from J, leaving 8 bases between them. CDR3 size: 13 residues. Germline loops: CDR1 SGHTA, CDR2 FQGTGA. CDR3 residues: CASSLANRGELFF. The CDR3, as DNA: TGTGCCAGCAGCTTAGCGAACCGCGGGGAGCTGTTTTTT.

The V and J genes are TRBV6-1 and TRBJ1-2; D ambiguous. Germline values: CDR1 MNHNS, CDR2 SASEGT. This CDR3 has 16 amino acids. Trimming stripped 0 bases from V and 4 bases from J, with 15 bases between. CDR3 in DNA: TGTGCCAGCAGTGAAGCCCATTCAGAGGATCCCTATGGCTACACCTTC. Translation gives CASSEAHSEDPYGYTF.

This chain links TRBV6-5 with TRBJ1-2; unclear D gene. The length of the CDR3 is 13 residues. The germline gives CDR1 MNHEY, CDR2 SVGAGI. Trimming stripped 1 base from V and 8 bases from J, with 11 bases between. The CDR3 DNA is TGTGCCAGCAGTTACTTCGACTACCCCGGCTACACCTTC. Encoded protein: CASSYFDYPGYTF.

This chain connects TRBV28 to TRBJ2-6, with 7 bases lining up with TRBD2. The CDR3 covers 14 residues. Germline CDR1 reads MDHEN; CDR2 reads SYDVKM. After removal of 5 bases from V and 4 bases from J, the junction contained 2 bases not matched to a gene. The CDR3 bases are TGTGCCAGCAGTGGGCGGGAGGGGGCCAACGTCCTGACTTTC. It translates to CASSGREGANVLTF.

The chain combines TRBV30 with TRBJ2-3, with D possibly TRBD2 on 6 matching bases. The CDR3 totals 12 residues. The germline CDR1 and CDR2 sequences are GTSNPN and SVGIG (reference sequence). Trimming left V 3 bases short and J 8 bases short, with 12 bases between. CDR3 sequence reads: CAWRTRVSTQYF. CDR3 DNA: TGTGCCTGGAGGACTAGGGTCTCTACGCAGTATTTT.

V gene TRBV4-1 combines with J gene TRBJ2-1, with TRBD2 matching over 11 bases. Per the germline V gene, CDR1 is MGHRA and CDR2 is YSYEKL. The CDR3 consists of 17 residues. Trimming took 0 bases from V and 8 from J; bases not matched to a gene: 9. The CDR3 nucleotides read TGCGCCAGCAGCCAAGATTTAGCGGGAGGGCCCGTTGATGAGCAGTTCTTC. It yields the protein CASSQDLAGGPVDEQFF.

This clone has just one count. V gene TRBV15 combines with J gene TRBJ2-1; a weak D match, TRBD2 (6 bases). Trimming left V 3 bases short and J 0 bases short, with 12 bases between. There are 16 residues in the CDR3. Germline CDR1 LNHNV, CDR2 YYDKDF (reference sequence). This CDR3 is CATSRRVAASYNEQFF. The CDR3 DNA is TGTGCCACCAGCAGGCGCGTAGCGGCCTCCTACAATGAGCAGTTCTTC.